A selection of T cell receptor beta chains follows, all from one sample in a study of blood T cell repertoires in COVID-19. Some clones are missing from TCRdb's copy, which holds only in-frame ones; the method was immunoSEQ multiplex PCR. The data show 70,000 to 90,000 clones, about 88% seen once. What was sequenced was peripheral blood. These receptors came from a man in his 60s with acute or convalescent COVID-19. Each CDR3 is given with its conserved first and last residue. A D gene is named only where the DNA matches it firmly. Size tells how often a clone was seen (once, few, many) or the class of an expanded clone, and some rows leave it out.

d_call clone_size j_call v_call cdr3_aa cdr3_nt
. . TRBJ1-2 TRBV6-1 CASSEQNPYGYTF TGTGCCAGCAGTGAACAAAATCCCTATGGCTACACCTTC
TRBD1 . TRBJ2-3 TRBV30 CAALWATGEGTDTQYF TGTGCCGCTCTTTGGGCGACAGGGGAAGGCACAGATACGCAGTATTTT
. . TRBJ1-1 TRBV3-1/TRBV3-2 CASSPRRNTEAFF TGTGCCAGCAGCCCGAGGAGAAACACTGAAGCTTTCTTT
TRBD1 many TRBJ2-3 TRBV5-4 CASSLRTGGPDTQYF TGTGCCAGCAGCTTAAGGACAGGGGGCCCAGATACGCAGTATTTT
. . TRBJ2-5 TRBV23-1 CASSHAGVETQYF TGCGCCAGCAGTCACGCAGGGGTAGAGACCCAGTACTTC
. . TRBJ1-1 TRBV7-9 CASSPLSPDTEAFF TGTGCCAGCAGCCCTCTTTCCCCGGACACTGAAGCTTTCTTT
. . TRBJ2-7 TRBV12-3/TRBV12-4 CASSPRVYYEQYF TGTGCCAGCAGCCCCCGGGTCTACTACGAGCAGTACTTC
. . TRBJ1-2 TRBV30 CAWGGPEGFAYTF TGTGCCTGGGGGGGCCCGGAGGGTTTTGCCTACACCTTC
TRBD1 . TRBJ1-1 TRBV4-1 CASSQRQGNTEAFF TGCGCCAGCAGCCAAAGACAGGGGAACACTGAAGCTTTCTTT
TRBD2 . TRBJ2-5 TRBV6-1 CASSDVAGGGETQYF TGTGCCAGCAGTGATGTTGCGGGAGGGGGGGAGACCCAGTACTTC
. . TRBJ1-2 TRBV20-1 CNTPTDSGYTF TGCAACACCCCGACAGATTCAGGCTACACCTTC
. once TRBJ2-7 TRBV5-1 CASRRDAYEQYF TGCGCCAGCAGGCGGGACGCCTACGAGCAGTACTTC
TRBD2 . TRBJ2-1 TRBV9 CASSWGLADYNEQFF TGTGCCAGCAGCTGGGGACTAGCGGACTACAATGAGCAGTTCTTC
. . TRBJ2-3 TRBV5-4 CASSLESGVRQDTQYF TGTGCCAGCAGCTTAGAGTCAGGGGTTCGACAAGATACGCAGTATTTT
TRBD2 few TRBJ2-1 TRBV3-1/TRBV3-2 CASSQRRLAGANEQFF TGTGCCAGCAGCCAAAGAAGACTAGCGGGAGCGAATGAGCAGTTCTTC
TRBD1 . TRBJ1-3 TRBV30 CAWSVIQGVGNTIYF TGTGCCTGGAGTGTGATACAGGGGGTCGGAAACACCATATATTTT
TRBD1 . TRBJ1-1 TRBV29-1 CSANHNQGASTEAFF TGCAGCGCTAATCATAACCAGGGGGCATCCACTGAAGCTTTCTTT
. . TRBJ2-3 TRBV24-1 CATSDLSTDTQYF TGTGCCACCAGTGATCTGAGCACAGATACGCAGTATTTT
TRBD2 once TRBJ2-2 TRBV7-7 CASSRLAGNTGELFF TGTGCCAGCAGCCGACTAGCGGGTAACACCGGGGAGCTGTTTTTT
TRBD1 few TRBJ1-2 TRBV19 CASSTWTGELYGYTF TGTGCCAGTAGTACTTGGACAGGGGAGTTATATGGCTACACCTTC
. . TRBJ2-2 TRBV11-2 CASSLGTTGYAGELFF TGTGCCAGCAGCTTAGGGACAACAGGGTACGCCGGGGAGCTGTTTTTT
TRBD1 . TRBJ2-7 TRBV5-1 CASSLVSARGRVTYEQYF TGCGCCAGCAGCTTGGTCTCAGCCAGGGGGCGAGTGACCTACGAGCAGTACTTC
. few TRBJ1-4 TRBV19 CARKRGQGIITNEKLFF TGTGCCAGAAAACGAGGGCAGGGGATTATAACTAATGAAAAACTGTTTTTT
TRBD1 . TRBJ1-2 TRBV6-5 CATETGGIGYTF TGTGCCACCGAGACAGGGGGAATTGGCTACACCTTC
. . TRBJ2-7 TRBV7-2 CASSPDAVTYEQYF TGTGCCAGCAGCCCCGACGCGGTTACCTACGAGCAGTACTTC
. . TRBJ1-1 TRBV30 CAWGGQNTEAFF TGTGCCTGGGGGGGACAGAACACTGAAGCTTTCTTT
TRBD2 . TRBJ2-6 TRBV28 CASSPRTSGRAAGANVLTF TGTGCCAGCAGTCCTAGGACTAGCGGGAGGGCCGCTGGGGCCAACGTCCTGACTTTC
. . TRBJ1-2 TRBV19 CASTVSRYYGYTF TGTGCCAGTACCGTGTCCAGATACTATGGCTACACCTTC
. . TRBJ1-6 TRBV2 CASQDSSPLHF TGTGCCAGCCAAGACAGTTCACCCCTCCACTTT
TRBD1 . TRBJ2-1 TRBV7-2 CASSLGTGGNQFF TGTGCCAGCAGCTTAGGGACAGGGGGGAACCAGTTCTTC
TRBD1 . TRBJ1-2 TRBV18 CASSPTTGTEGYTF TGTGCCAGCTCACCGACCACCGGGACAGAAGGCTACACCTTC
TRBD1 few TRBJ1-1 TRBV30 CAWRDGQGNTEAFF TGTGCCTGGAGAGACGGACAGGGGAACACTGAAGCTTTCTTT
. . TRBJ1-6 TRBV12-3/TRBV12-4 CASSLGENSPLHF TGTGCCAGCAGTTTAGGCGAGAATTCACCCCTCCACTTT
. . TRBJ2-7 TRBV12-3/TRBV12-4 CASSLQVYEQYF TGTGCCAGCAGTCTACAGGTCTACGAGCAGTACTTC
TRBD2 once TRBJ2-3 TRBV6-4 CASRPPLAGVGTDTQYF TGTGCCAGCAGACCTCCCCTAGCGGGAGTGGGGACAGATACGCAGTATTTT
TRBD1 . TRBJ1-4 TRBV9 CASSVGTGGLEKLFF TGTGCCAGCAGCGTAGGGACAGGGGGCCTCGAAAAACTGTTTTTT
. . TRBJ2-3 TRBV7-9 CASSLGERLSTDTQYF TGTGCCAGCAGCTTAGGGGAGCGTCTAAGCACAGATACGCAGTATTTT
TRBD1 . TRBJ1-4 TRBV2 CASMPGQPNEKLFF TGTGCCAGCATGCCGGGACAGCCCAATGAAAAACTGTTTTTT
. once TRBJ2-7 TRBV28 CASSSDRTNYEQYF TGTGCCAGCAGTTCGGACAGGACTAACTACGAGCAGTACTTC
TRBD2 once TRBJ2-5 TRBV29-1 CSVPRTSGETQYF TGCAGCGTTCCACGGACTAGCGGGGAGACCCAGTACTTC
TRBD2 . TRBJ2-2 TRBV9 CASGLAVTGELFF TGTGCCAGCGGTCTAGCGGTCACCGGGGAGCTGTTTTTT
TRBD2 once TRBJ2-1 TRBV19 CASSKGTSYNEQFF TGTGCCAGTAGTAAGGGGACTAGCTACAATGAGCAGTTCTTC
. . TRBJ1-2 TRBV18 CASSRGQIYGYTF TGTGCCAGCTCCCGAGGGCAGATCTATGGCTACACCTTC
TRBD2 . TRBJ2-3 TRBV7-3 CASSRAGGNTDTQYF TGTGCCAGCAGCCGAGCGGGAGGGAACACAGATACGCAGTATTTT
TRBD1 . TRBJ2-3 TRBV4-3 CARPGTEATDTQYF TGCGCCAGACCCGGGACAGAAGCCACAGATACGCAGTATTTT
. once TRBJ1-5 TRBV18 CASSSQGGQPQHF TGTGCCAGCTCGTCACAGGGTGGTCAGCCCCAGCATTTT
TRBD1 . TRBJ1-6 TRBV19 CASSAGTAYNSPLHF TGTGCCAGTAGTGCGGGGACAGCTTATAATTCACCCCTCCACTTT
. once TRBJ2-6 TRBV5-1 CASSLGGLSGANVLTF TGCGCCAGCAGCTTGGGAGGGCTCTCTGGGGCCAACGTCCTGACTTTC
. . TRBJ1-2 TRBV11-2 CASSLQGLGGYTF TGTGCCAGCAGCTTACAGGGTCTAGGTGGCTACACCTTC
TRBD2 . TRBJ2-1 TRBV10-3 CAIRGDSSGDYNEQFF TGTGCCATCAGGGGCGACTCTAGCGGGGACTACAATGAGCAGTTCTTC